One and the same sample provided the 27 T cell receptor beta chains below, sequenced in a study of blood T cell repertoires in COVID-19. Generated by immunoSEQ multiplex PCR, the TCRdb table keeps only in-frame clones and is missing some. The top ten clones hold about 0.54% of a sample with under 200,000 clones, about nine tenths of them seen once. Sequencing was performed on peripheral blood. Receptors originate from a man aged 50-60 years with acute or convalescent COVID-19.

This chain connects TRBV15 to TRBJ1-2; 7 positions agree with TRBD1. Germline lookup yields CDR1 LNHNV and CDR2 YYDKDF (reference sequence). The CDR3 is 13 amino acids. V lost 4 bases to trimming and J lost 4 bases; unmatched junction nucleotides: 3. The CDR3 DNA reads TGTGCCACCAGCACAGGGGGAGGCTATGGCTACACCTTC. It codes for CATSTGGGYGYTF. Together with reference TRBV15 and TRBJ1-2, the CDR3 gives the full variable domain: DAMVIQNPRYQVTQFGKPVTLSCSQTLNHNVMYWYQQKSSQAPKLLFHYYDKDFNNEADTPDNFQSRRPNTSFCFLDIRSPGLGDTAMYLCATSTGGGYGYTFGSGTRLTVV.

J is TRBJ1-1 and V is TRBV12-3 or TRBV12-4, with D unresolved. The CDR3 totals 13 residues. The ends were cut back, 3 bases at V and 0 bases at J, with 5 bases in the middle. This CDR3 reads CASSFFMNTEAFF. In DNA form, the CDR3 reads TGTGCCAGCAGTTTCTTTATGAACACTGAAGCTTTCTTT.

V usage is TRBV4-2 and J usage is TRBJ2-3, with 8 bases fitting TRBD2. Germline CDR1 reads LGHNA; CDR2 reads YNFKEQ. The junction had 14 bases not matched to a gene; V was cut back by 3 bases and J by 6 bases. The CDR3 length is 17 residues. CDR3 loop: CASSHRIAGRQADTQYF. The DNA of the CDR3 is TGTGCCAGCAGCCACAGAATAGCGGGAAGACAAGCCGATACGCAGTATTTT.

The chain links TRBV3-1 (or the pseudogene TRBV3-2) to TRBJ2-5, with D hard to call. Trimming removed 6 bases at V and 3 bases at J, with 17 bases between. CDR3 length equals 15 residues. The germline V gene encodes CDR1 LGHDT and CDR2 YNNKEL (reference sequence). CDR3 DNA sequence: TGTGCCAGCAGGATTCTTAGCAGCACTAAAGAGACCCAGTACTTC. Its translation is CASRILSSTKETQYF.

The chain couples TRBV6-2 or TRBV6-3 to TRBJ2-7, with 7 bases matching TRBD1. The germline V gene encodes CDR1 MNHEY and CDR2 SVGEGT. CDR3 length: 18 residues. The J segment lost 3 bases and the V segment lost 0 bases, leaving 14 bases of the junction unmatched. In nucleotides, the CDR3 is TGTGCCAGCAGTTACTCCAAGTCCGGGCCGGACAGGAACTACGAGCAGTACGTC. As protein: CASSYSKSGPDRNYEQYV.

The chain uses TRBV6-5 and TRBJ1-3, with a possible D match to TRBD1 (6 bases). Trimming stripped 5 bases from V and 0 bases from J, with 11 bases between. CDR3 length: 15 amino acids. Germline-derived CDR1 and CDR2 are MNHEY and SVGAGI. The CDR3 protein is CASSKQGHSGNTIYF. In nucleotides, the CDR3 is TGTGCCAGCAGTAAACAGGGACACTCTGGAAACACCATATATTTT.

CDR3: CASSYSIASGVSTDTQYF. CDR3 nucleotides: TGTGCCAGCAGTTACTCGATTGCTAGCGGGGTCAGCACAGATACGCAGTATTTT. V usage is TRBV6-2 or TRBV6-3 and J usage is TRBJ2-3; 9 nucleotides align to TRBD2. V shed 0 bases, J shed 0 bases, and the junction held 7 bases outside the gene matches. Per germline, CDR1 MNHEY and CDR2 SVGEGT. The CDR3 length is 18 residues.

In this sample, this clone turned up a few times. The rearrangement links TRBV3-1 (or the pseudogene TRBV3-2) to TRBJ1-1; D is possibly TRBD1 (6 bases). V lost 1 base and J lost 4, with 13 bases in between. This CDR3 has 15 residues. Germline V gives CDR1 LGHDT, CDR2 YNNKEL (reference sequence). The CDR3 sequence is CASSQGRGAATEAFF. CDR3 nucleotide sequence: TGTGCCAGCAGCCAAGGCAGGGGCGCTGCCACTGAAGCTTTCTTT.

This clone was seen just once. The chain couples TRBV4-2 to TRBJ2-2, with 10 bases matching TRBD2. This CDR3 comprises 17 residues. The V segment lost 0 bases and the J segment 7 bases; nucleotides outside the gene matches: 8. Germline V gene sequence: CDR1 LGHNA, CDR2 YNFKEQ. The CDR3 nucleotides are TGTGCCAGCAGCCAAGACGCTAGCGGGGGTGACGGCGGGGAGCTGTTTTTT. Translated, it gives CASSQDASGGDGGELFF.

The rearrangement links TRBV6-5 to TRBJ2-3; D is ambiguous. V lost 11 bases to trimming and J lost 1 base, with 16 bases between them. The germline V gene encodes CDR1 MNHEY and CDR2 SVGAGI. This CDR3 has 14 residues. CDR3 nucleotides: TGTGCCGGCAAAATGGTTCCAGGCACAGATACGCAGTATTTT. Its protein is CAGKMVPGTDTQYF.

V and J are TRBV7-2 and TRBJ1-3; the D gene is possibly TRBD1 (5 bases). Germline values: CDR1 SGHTA, CDR2 FQGNSA. There are 13 residues in the CDR3. Trimming shortened V by 5 bases and J by 4 bases, and 9 bases separated the two germline ends. This CDR3 reads CASSQRQGNTIYF. The DNA of the CDR3 is TGTGCCAGCAGCCAAAGACAGGGAAACACCATATATTTT. The full variable domain, in which reference TRBV7-2 and TRBJ1-3 provide the parts outside the CDR3, is GAGVSQSPSNKVTEKGKDVELRCDPISGHTALYWYRQSLGQGLEFLIYFQGNSAPDKSGLPSDRFSAERTGGSVSTLTIQRTQQEDSAVYLCASSQRQGNTIYFGEGSWLTVV.

V and J are TRBV7-9 and TRBJ2-3; 8 nucleotides line up with TRBD1. The CDR3 has 16 residues. The V gene end was trimmed by 7 bases and the J gene end by 3 bases; junction bases not matched to a gene: 12. Per germline, CDR1 SEHNR and CDR2 FQNEAQ (reference sequence). The CDR3 sequence: CASILSETGVTDTQYF. The CDR3 DNA sequence: TGTGCCAGCATTTTATCCGAGACAGGGGTGACAGATACGCAGTATTTT.

This clone was counted a single time. The rearrangement uses TRBV5-6 and TRBJ2-1, with D tentatively TRBD1 (6 bases). V was shortened by 4 bases and J by 4 bases, with 15 bases between the two germline ends. This CDR3 has 15 amino acids. CDR1 is SGHDT, CDR2 YYEEEE, per germline. In DNA, the CDR3 is TGTGCCAGCAGCCGGACAGAAATCCTTTACAATGAGCAGTTCTTC. It translates to CASSRTEILYNEQFF.

The chain employs TRBV30 and TRBJ1-2, with D perhaps TRBD1 (5 bases). Germline lookup yields CDR1 GTSNPN and CDR2 SVGIG (reference sequence). Trimming pared 3 bases from V and 8 bases from J, leaving 16 bases between. CDR3 size: 13 residues. In DNA form, the CDR3 reads TGTGCCTGGAGCCCGGGGGTTCCTGGAGGCTACACCTTC. It codes for CAWSPGVPGGYTF.

The chain has TRBV7-2 and TRBJ1-5, with D tentatively TRBD1 (5 bases). CDR3 length equals 17 residues. The V end was cut by 3 bases, the J end by 2 bases, with 17 bases between. The germline V gene has CDR1 SGHTA and CDR2 FQGNSA. CDR3 protein: CASSFSVGRGGNQPQHF. CDR3 DNA: TGTGCCAGCAGCTTTTCCGTGGGGCGGGGTGGCAATCAGCCCCAGCATTTT.

This clone was recorded once. This chain uses TRBV30 with TRBJ2-3, with 11 positions matching TRBD2. V lost 0 bases and J lost 2; bases outside the gene matches: 10. CDR1 GTSNPN and CDR2 SVGIG come from the germline V gene (reference sequence). CDR3 length equals 18 residues. The CDR3 bases are TGTGCCTGGAGTGTATTCTTGGGGGGACTAGCGGTCACAGATACGCAGTATTTT. The encoded protein is CAWSVFLGGLAVTDTQYF.

The CDR3 region is CASSPGEKQFF. DNA of the CDR3: TGCGCCAGCAGCCCCGGGGAGAAGCAGTTCTTC. The chain combines TRBV10-2 with TRBJ2-1; D possibly corresponds to TRBD2 (5 bases). Trimming cost V 6 bases and J 11 bases, with 11 bases left between them. Germline CDR1 reads WSHSY; CDR2 reads SAAADI. The CDR3 loop spans 11 amino acids.

This chain joins TRBV6-5 and TRBJ1-6; D remains unclear. V was trimmed by 10 bases and J by 1 base, leaving 14 bases between them. Germline CDR1 is MNHEY and CDR2 is SVGAGI. This CDR3 comprises 15 residues. The CDR3 DNA follows: TGTGCCACCCGGGAGGGATTTTCCTATAATTCACCCCTCCACTTT. It yields the protein CATREGFSYNSPLHF.

This chain joins TRBV15 and TRBJ2-2; 13 positions agree with TRBD2. The CDR3 loop spans 21 amino acids. V was pared by 3 bases and J by 0 bases, with 13 bases of the junction left unmatched. Germline lookup yields CDR1 LNHNV and CDR2 YYDKDF (reference sequence). DNA of the CDR3: TGTGCCACCAGCAGCCTATGGACTAGCGGGAGTTCTAGAGCGAACACCGGGGAGCTGTTTTTT. It translates to CATSSLWTSGSSRANTGELFF. Supplemented by reference TRBV15 and TRBJ2-2, the full variable domain reads DAMVIQNPRYQVTQFGKPVTLSCSQTLNHNVMYWYQQKSSQAPKLLFHYYDKDFNNEADTPDNFQSRRPNTSFCFLDIRSPGLGDTAMYLCATSSLWTSGSSRANTGELFFGEGSRLTVL.

For this clone: Other DNA sequences in this specimen translate into the identical CDR3. The chain joins TRBV6-2 or TRBV6-3 to TRBJ1-1, with D hard to call. Germline V lookup: CDR1 MNHEY, CDR2 SVGEGT. V gave up 2 bases and J gave up 0 bases, with 4 bases separating them. The CDR3 spans 13 residues. CDR3 in DNA: TGTGCCAGCAGTTACACTTTGAACACTGAAGCTTTCTTT. Amino acid sequence: CASSYTLNTEAFF.

The rearrangement links TRBV6-5 to TRBJ2-3; a weak D match, TRBD1 (6 bases). Germline V gene lookup returns CDR1 MNHEY and CDR2 SVGAGI. The CDR3 length is 15 residues. V was trimmed by 5 bases and J by 6 bases, leaving 18 bases between them. The CDR3, as DNA: TGTGCCAGCAGTAAGTTACAGGGAGCAGCGGATACGCAGTATTTT. This translates into CASSKLQGAADTQYF.

This clone was recorded a few times. CDR3 region: CASTRQGNQPQHF. The CDR3, as DNA: TGTGCCAGCACTAGACAGGGGAATCAGCCCCAGCATTTT. This sequence joins TRBV28 and TRBJ1-5; TRBD1 matches 8 bases. Trimming took 7 bases from V and 4 from J; bases not matched to a gene: 3. The CDR3 totals 13 residues. Germline lookup yields CDR1 MDHEN and CDR2 SYDVKM.

In this sample, this clone turned up once. The chain carries TRBV7-2 and TRBJ2-5; D is undetermined. V lost 0 bases and J lost 1, with 6 bases in between. Germline values: CDR1 SGHTA, CDR2 FQGNSA. The CDR3 contains 14 residues. The DNA for the CDR3 is TGTGCCAGCAGCTTAGCTTCCTTCCAAGAGACCCAGTACTTC. Translated: CASSLASFQETQYF.

J is TRBJ2-1 and V is TRBV10-3, with D perhaps TRBD2 (5 bases). V was clipped by 6 bases and J by 6 bases, with 6 bases between them. The V gene's germline CDR1 is ENHRY and CDR2 SYGVKD. This CDR3 contains 11 residues. CDR3 protein: CAIRTSNEQFF. The CDR3 nucleotides read TGTGCCATCAGAACTAGCAATGAGCAGTTCTTC.

This clone was detected only once. V gene TRBV6-6 combines with J gene TRBJ1-6; D not certain. This CDR3 is built from 14 residues. The V gene lost 7 bases and the J gene lost 0 bases, with 7 bases spanning the gap. Germline loops: CDR1 MNHNY, CDR2 SVGAGI (reference sequence). The CDR3 sequence is CASKTSSYNSPLHF. The CDR3, as DNA: TGTGCCAGCAAAACCAGCTCCTATAATTCACCCCTCCACTTT.

The rearrangement joins TRBV7-9 to TRBJ1-1, with D possibly TRBD1 on 5 matching bases. CDR3 size: 14 residues. V was shortened by 3 bases and J by 3 bases, with 11 bases between the two germline ends. Germline CDR1 is SEHNR and CDR2 is FQNEAQ (reference sequence). CDR3 in DNA: TGTGCCAGCAGCTTTCTGCTGGGGCACACTGAAGCTTTCTTT. It encodes CASSFLLGHTEAFF.

This rearrangement joins TRBV27 to TRBJ2-2, with D possibly being TRBD1 (6 bases). CDR3 size: 15 residues. Germline V CDR1 and CDR2: MNHEY, SMNVEV (reference sequence). V was pared by 6 bases and J by 0 bases, with 11 bases between. This CDR3 is CASSTGTTNTGELFF. The CDR3 coding sequence is TGTGCCAGCAGCACCGGGACAACGAACACCGGGGAGCTGTTTTTT.